These T cell receptor beta chains were read from a single sample in a study of technical replicates of blood from a handful of donors. Only in-frame clones appear in the TCRdb table, and some are missing; sequencing was by immunoSEQ multiplex PCR. The table shows over 70,000 clones, with roughly 97% occurring only once. The sequenced material came from T cells isolated from PBMCs. The source is a human donor in good health. CDR3s include the opening cysteine and the closing phenylalanine or tryptophan. Fields, in order: D gene, clone size, J gene, V gene, CDR3 protein, CDR3 DNA. D genes are given only for firm matches. Size values are once, few and many counts, or a class for expanded clones, and some rows have none.

TRBD1	.	TRBJ2-1	TRBV27	CASSLGTGVWNEQFF	TGTGCCAGCAGTTTGGGGACAGGGGTATGGAATGAGCAGTTCTTC
TRBD1	.	TRBJ2-2	TRBV5-4	CASSRTGQTGELFF	TGTGCCAGCAGCAGGACAGGGCAAACCGGGGAGCTGTTTTTT
.	.	TRBJ1-3	TRBV4-1	CASSQDRYSGNTIYF	TGCGCCAGCAGCCAGGACAGATACTCTGGAAACACCATATATTTT
TRBD1	.	TRBJ1-4	TRBV6-1	CASRQGADPGEKLFF	TGTGCCAGTAGACAGGGGGCCGACCCCGGTGAAAAACTGTTTTTT
.	.	TRBJ1-1	TRBV7-9	CASSLDSAAVANTEAFF	TGTGCCAGCAGCTTAGATAGTGCGGCAGTAGCTAACACTGAAGCTTTCTTT
TRBD1	once	TRBJ1-6	TRBV5-4	CASSALQGARSPLHF	TGTGCCAGCAGCGCCTTACAGGGGGCGCGTTCACCCCTCCACTTT
.	once	TRBJ2-2	TRBV27	CASSLFVGGRGETGELFF	TGTGCCAGCAGTTTATTCGTCGGGGGAAGGGGCGAGACCGGGGAGCTGTTTTTT
.	.	TRBJ1-5	TRBV4-2	CASSQETVDQPQHF	TGTGCCAGCAGCCAAGAGACAGTCGATCAGCCCCAGCATTTT
TRBD2	once	TRBJ2-1	TRBV5-4	CASSLGGRAREQFF	TGTGCCAGCAGCTTGGGCGGGAGGGCCAGGGAGCAGTTCTTC
TRBD2	.	TRBJ2-7	TRBV5-1	CASSWTSGAYEQYF	TGCGCCAGCAGCTGGACTAGCGGGGCCTACGAGCAGTACTTC
.	.	TRBJ2-1	TRBV5-4	CASSSAGPKNNEQFF	TGTGCCAGCAGCTCAGCGGGCCCTAAGAACAATGAGCAGTTCTTC
TRBD2	.	TRBJ2-7	TRBV4-1	CASSPTGGGSYEQYF	TGCGCCAGCAGCCCAACCGGAGGCGGGAGCTACGAGCAGTACTTC
.	once	TRBJ2-7	TRBV20-1	CSPKSSYEQYF	TGCAGCCCTAAGAGCTCCTACGAGCAGTACTTC
.	.	TRBJ2-7	TRBV12-2	CASRPPFFYEQYF	TGTGCAAGTCGCCCCCCTTTTTTTTACGAGCAGTACTTC
.	.	TRBJ1-1	TRBV4-1	CASSQERAGGPARAFF	TGCGCCAGCAGCCAAGAAAGGGCGGGGGGCCCGGCCCGAGCTTTCTTT